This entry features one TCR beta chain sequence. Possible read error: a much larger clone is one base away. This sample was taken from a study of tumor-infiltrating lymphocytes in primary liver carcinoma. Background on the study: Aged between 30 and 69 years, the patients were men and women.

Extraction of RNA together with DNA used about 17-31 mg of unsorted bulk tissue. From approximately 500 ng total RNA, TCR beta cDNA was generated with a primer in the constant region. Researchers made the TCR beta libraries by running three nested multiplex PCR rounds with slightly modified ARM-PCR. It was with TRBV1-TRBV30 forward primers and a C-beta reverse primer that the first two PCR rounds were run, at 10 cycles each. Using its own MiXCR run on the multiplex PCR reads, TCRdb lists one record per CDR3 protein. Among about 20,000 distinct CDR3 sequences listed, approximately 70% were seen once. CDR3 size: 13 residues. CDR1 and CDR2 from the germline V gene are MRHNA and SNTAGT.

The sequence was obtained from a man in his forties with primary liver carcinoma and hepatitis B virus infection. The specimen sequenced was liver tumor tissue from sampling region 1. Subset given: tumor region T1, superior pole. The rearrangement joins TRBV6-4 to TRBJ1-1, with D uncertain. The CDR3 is CACSEDMNTEAFF. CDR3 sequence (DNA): TGTGCCTGCAGCGAAGACATGAACACTGAAGCTTTCTTT.